This entry lists 6 T cell receptor beta chains sequenced from one sample in a study of blood T cell repertoires in COVID-19. Using immunoSEQ multiplex PCR, the repertoire was profiled, and TCRdb retains in-frame clones only, with some absent. This table holds about 300,000 clones, just over 85% found once. Specimen: PBMCs or T cells enriched from blood (not recorded which). All receptors come from a man younger than 40 who had recovered from COVID-19.

This clone was observed a handful of times. Mismatch with germline at one junction end may stem from a read error. This chain connects TRBV28 to TRBJ1-2, with D tentatively TRBD1 (6 bases). This CDR3 contains 12 residues. Germline loops: CDR1 MDHEN, CDR2 SYDVKM. In DNA, the CDR3 is TGTGCCAGCAGTTTACCCACAGGGCAGACCTCTTTC. This sequence encodes CASSLPTGQTSF.

The chain recombines TRBV2 with TRBJ2-7, with TRBD2 identical over 7 bases. V gave up 6 bases and J gave up 3 bases; unmatched junction bases: 8. The germline gives CDR1 SNHLY, CDR2 FYNNEI. The CDR3 is 14 amino acids. The CDR3 DNA sequence: TGTGCCAGCAGAAAAGAGGGAGGGGTCTACGAGCAGTACTTC. This translates into CASRKEGGVYEQYF.

This clone was recorded only once. The rearrangement links TRBV25-1 to TRBJ2-7; the D gene is possibly TRBD2 (5 bases). The CDR3 runs to 12 residues. CDR1 is MGHDK, CDR2 SYGVNS, per germline. Trimming cost V 6 bases and J 2 bases, with 8 bases left between them. CDR3 in DNA: TGTGCCAGCAGCCCGGAGGCCTACGAGCAGTACTTC. It codes for CASSPEAYEQYF.

In nucleotides, the CDR3 is TGTGCCAGCAGCTACCTGGAGCAGGGCCTCTCCTACGAGCAGTACTTC. Amino acid sequence: CASSYLEQGLSYEQYF. J is TRBJ2-7 and V is TRBV5-5, with a possible D match to TRBD1 (5 bases). The CDR3 runs 16 residues. Trimming removed 3 bases at V and 0 bases at J, with 16 bases between. CDR1 and CDR2 (germline): SGHKS, YYEKEE (reference sequence).

The CDR3 sequence is CATSDGLLAGAFNEQFF. The CDR3 DNA follows: TGTGCCACCAGTGATGGCCTACTAGCGGGGGCGTTCAATGAGCAGTTCTTC. V and J are TRBV24-1 and TRBJ2-1, with 11 bases matching TRBD2. In germline, CDR1 is KGHDR, CDR2 SFDVKD. J lost 6 bases, V lost 3 bases, and 9 bases had no gene match. This CDR3 is 17 amino acids long.

The rearrangement uses TRBV6-5 and TRBJ2-7; 12 bases fit TRBD1. Germline V gives CDR1 MNHEY, CDR2 SVGAGI. J lost 5 bases, V lost 6 bases, and 8 bases had no gene match. The CDR3 is made up of 15 amino acids. CDR3 protein: CASRSGTGGENEQYF. The CDR3 nucleotides read TGTGCCAGCAGATCTGGGACAGGGGGCGAAAACGAGCAGTACTTC.